Following are 3 T cell receptor beta chains from one sample sequenced in a study of T cells after yellow fever vaccination. TCRdb re-called the 5' RACE reads through MiXCR, storing one row per CDR3 protein. This table holds about 240,000 distinct CDR3 sequences, roughly 3.5% found once. Material: PBMCs, obtained 15 days after the yellow fever booster vaccination. Every receptor here comes from a man between 18 and 35 years old who received the YFV17D yellow fever vaccine.

This clonotype was found many times. The rearrangement joins TRBV7-2 to TRBJ2-7; D could derive from TRBD1 or TRBD2 (5 bases each). Germline V gene sequence: CDR1 SGHTA, CDR2 FQGNSA. Trimming cost V 4 bases and J 4 bases, with 11 bases left between them. The CDR3 is 13 residues long. The CDR3 DNA reads as TGTGCCAGCAGCTCCGGGACCATGTACGAGCAGTACTTC. Translating gives CASSSGTMYEQYF.

This clonotype occurred many times. The V gene is TRBV20-1, the J gene TRBJ2-1; D may be TRBD2 (5 bases). In germline, CDR1 is DFQATT, CDR2 SNEGSKA (reference sequence). This CDR3 region has 14 residues. V dropped 1 base and J dropped 7 bases, with 14 bases sitting between them. The CDR3 sequence is CSARGRTGWNEQFF. For the CDR3, the DNA is TGCAGTGCTAGAGGGAGGACGGGATGGAATGAGCAGTTCTTC.

This clonotype was observed at least ten times. The chain employs TRBV30 and TRBJ1-4, with D uncertain. Trimming stripped 0 bases from V and 8 bases from J, with 7 bases between. CDR3 length: 12 amino acids. CDR1 GTSNPN and CDR2 SVGIG come from the germline V gene (reference sequence). The CDR3 loop is CAWSVPGEKLFF. The CDR3 DNA sequence: TGTGCCTGGAGTGTGCCGGGCGAAAAACTGTTTTTT.